This T cell receptor (beta chain) is drawn from a study of technical replicates of blood from four donors. After removal of 8 bases from V and 1 base from J, the junction contained 10 bases not matched to a gene. The CDR3 covers 16 residues. Germline V CDR1 and CDR2: MDHEN, SYDVKM. The data were produced by immunoSEQ multiplex PCR, yet TCRdb's version contains in-frame clones alone and is incomplete. The sample consists of 70,000 to 95,000 clones, approximately 95% of them appearing once. Only one count was recorded for this clone. This chain links TRBV28 with TRBJ2-2; 7 bases are a match to TRBD2. Material: T cells isolated from PBMCs. The receptor comes from a human donor in good health. This chain's CDR3 is CASVRAGRVNTGELFF. In DNA, the CDR3 is TGTGCCAGCGTTAGGGCGGGGAGGGTGAACACCGGGGAGCTGTTTTTT.